The 5 T cell receptor beta chains in this list originate from one sample, sequenced in a study of glioma-infiltrating T cells after dendritic cell vaccination (dated by TCRdb to between 2015 and 2016). The sample's time point, from its label and the paper: after dendritic cell vaccination, including at tumor progression/relapse. Library preparation used the immunoSEQ multiplex PCR assay. Not all clones reach the TCRdb copy of this immuneACCESS table, which keeps in-frame sequences only. Checked studies attribute under half of the gap to unresolved V genes and leave the rest unexplained. For this sample the table gives about 50,000 clones, of which 89% were detected only once. The top ten hold 5.3% of the sample. The sample in question was blood, obtained after dendritic cell vaccination. Receptors originate from a human donor with glioblastoma.

The chain carries TRBV30 and TRBJ2-5, with a weak D call TRBD1 (6 bases). The CDR3 has 15 residues. Germline assignment: CDR1 GTSNPN and CDR2 SVGIG (reference sequence). Deletions cut 2 bases from V and 7 bases from J, with 20 bases between. The CDR3 bases are TGTGCCTGGAGTCCCTATTCAGGGGTTGGAGGGACCCAGTACTTC. As protein: CAWSPYSGVGGTQYF.

V is TRBV28 and J is TRBJ1-5; TRBD1 is a possible D gene (5 bases). This CDR3 comprises 16 residues. Germline CDR1 MDHEN, CDR2 SYDVKM. Trimming stripped 5 bases from V and 3 bases from J, with 17 bases between. CDR3 residues: CASSPLADSHNQPQHF. CDR3 sequence (DNA): TGTGCCAGCAGTCCCTTAGCCGACAGTCACAATCAGCCCCAGCATTTT.

V usage is TRBV5-1 and J usage is TRBJ2-7; 11 bases fit TRBD2. The CDR3 runs to 22 residues. Germline V CDR1 and CDR2: SGHRS, YFSETQ. The J segment lost 2 bases and the V segment lost 3 bases, leaving 25 bases of the junction unmatched. The CDR3 DNA sequence: TGCGCCAGCAGCTCTAAGCAAATCCCGGGACTAGCGGTAACAGGCACGGCCTACGAGCAGTACTTC. It codes for CASSSKQIPGLAVTGTAYEQYF.

This sequence joins TRBV13 and TRBJ2-3, with D unresolved. The CDR3 extends over 13 amino acids. Germline V gene data show CDR1 as PRHDT and CDR2 as FYEKMQ (reference sequence). The V end was cut by 4 bases, the J end by 3 bases, with 8 bases between. The CDR3 bases are TGTGCCAGCAGCTCAGAGCGAACAGATACGCAGTATTTT. Amino acid sequence: CASSSERTDTQYF.

The chain joins TRBV6-5 to TRBJ1-5, with D maybe TRBD1 (5 bases). Per the germline V gene, CDR1 is MNHEY and CDR2 is SVGAGI. The CDR3 spans 14 residues. Trimming took off 6 bases at V and 7 bases at J, with 16 bases between the two ends. The CDR3 is CASSRTGRRQPQHF. CDR3 in DNA: TGTGCCAGCAGCCGCACAGGCCGGCGACAGCCCCAGCATTTT.